The clone carrying this TCR beta chain was seen more than once but under ten times. As yet, its antigen is unknown. The data are from a study of T-cell memory formation after mild COVID-19. TCRdb analysed the 5' RACE reads with MiXCR anew, one entry per CDR3 protein. This table holds 250,000 to 300,000 distinct CDR3 sequences, 16% found once. General observations from the study: Clones that got smaller from day 15 to 85 had even CD4/CD8, while clones growing later tipped toward CD4+.

The CDR3 runs 14 residues. The germline V gene has CDR1 SGHRS and CDR2 YFSETQ. Between the trimmed V and J ends, which lost 4 bases and 5 bases, there was a span of 15 bases. J is TRBJ1-2 and V is TRBV5-1; no clear D gene. The TCR was taken from a man aged 18-30 years who had mild COVID-19 (a few samples of this study predate the infection). Cell type and time point are not known. Sequencing was carried out using PBMCs or a T cell subset sorted from them (not recorded which). Here the CDR3 reads CASSPTSGEYGYTF. CDR3 in DNA: TGCGCCAGCAGCCCGACGTCAGGTGAATATGGCTACACCTTC. Full variable domain (rest looked up from reference TRBV5-1 and TRBJ1-2): KAGVTQTPRYLIKTRGQQVTLSCSPISGHRSVSWYQQTPGQGLQFLFEYFSETQRNKGNFPGRFSGRQFSNSRSEMNVSTLELGDSALYLCASSPTSGEYGYTFGSGTRLTVV.